The next 6 T cell receptor beta chains were all read from a single sample in a study of cytomegalovirus exposure and HLA in healthy donors. Amplification used 60 Vbeta primers and 13 Jbeta primers. TCRdb's table, derived via immunoSEQ multiplex PCR, lists solely in-frame clones and lacks some. The sample contains some 130,000 clones, around 80% of which appear only once. The sample comprised PBMCs. These receptors were taken from a man in his forties or fifties in good health and CMV-seropositive.

The rearrangement joins TRBV7-2 to TRBJ1-6, with D tentatively TRBD1 (5 bases). V was cut by 0 bases and J by 9 bases, with 12 bases left in between. Germline lookup yields CDR1 SGHTA and CDR2 FQGNSA. The CDR3 sequence is 15 residues long. CDR3 nucleotides: TGTGCCAGCAGCTTAGCCCTGGGGGGAATTTCACCCCTCCACTTT. This translates into CASSLALGGISPLHF.

The CDR3: CASSSPGTGVREQFF. The CDR3 DNA reads TGCGCCAGCAGCAGTCCGGGGACAGGGGTTCGTGAGCAGTTCTTC. The rearrangement joins TRBV5-1 to TRBJ2-1, with 10 bases matching TRBD1. Germline V gives CDR1 SGHRS, CDR2 YFSETQ. This CDR3 comprises 15 residues. V lost 4 bases, J lost 9 bases, and 10 bases stayed unmatched.

The rearrangement uses TRBV7-8 and TRBJ2-5, with a tentative D call TRBD2 (7 bases). The better agreement between TRBJ2-7 and the DNA end casts doubt on the J call. This CDR3 contains 16 residues. CDR1 and CDR2 (germline): SGHVS, FQNEAQ. This chain's CDR3 is CASSLFGGGSSYEQYF. CDR3 in DNA: TGTGCCAGCAGCTTATTTGGCGGGGGCAGCTCCTACGAGCAGTACTTC.

This clone came up once. The V gene is TRBV4-1, the J gene TRBJ1-1; 11 nucleotides align to TRBD1. Germline loops: CDR1 MGHRA, CDR2 YSYEKL. This CDR3 has 16 residues. The V segment lost 0 bases and the J segment 6 bases; nucleotides outside the gene matches: 6. This chain's CDR3 is CASSQDPGTGGAEAFF. The CDR3 DNA follows: TGCGCCAGCAGCCAAGATCCGGGGACAGGGGGGGCTGAAGCTTTCTTT.

V gene TRBV9 combines with J gene TRBJ2-5, with a tentative D call TRBD1 (6 bases). The germline V gene has CDR1 SGDLS and CDR2 YYNGEE. The CDR3 has 14 amino acids. Between the trimmed V and J ends, which lost 4 bases and 2 bases, there was a span of 12 bases. The CDR3 coding sequence is TGTGCCAGCAGCTTTGGACAGAGTCAAGAGACCCAGTACTTC. Its protein is CASSFGQSQETQYF.

This clone has only a few counts. The V and J genes are TRBV18 and TRBJ1-1, with D uncertain. CDR1 KGHSH and CDR2 LQKENI come from the germline V gene. The CDR3 is 16 residues long. Trimming stripped 2 bases from V and 1 base from J, with 14 bases between. The CDR3, as DNA: TGTGCCAGCTCACCATCCCCCGGCGGCGCGAACACTGAAGCTTTCTTT. Translation: CASSPSPGGANTEAFF.